A single sample gave rise to the 4 T cell receptor beta chains below, sequenced in a study of cytomegalovirus exposure and HLA in healthy donors. The PCR had 60 Vbeta and 13 Jbeta primers. Using immunoSEQ multiplex PCR, the repertoire was profiled, and TCRdb retains in-frame clones only, with some absent. The sample records 200,000 or so clones, 82% being singletons. Specimen: PBMCs. These receptors were obtained from a woman aged 45-65 years in good health and CMV-seropositive.

CDR3 protein: CASSSGPLAEAKNIQYF. The CDR3 nucleotides read TGTGCCAGCAGTTCCGGGCCGCTAGCGGAAGCCAAAAACATTCAGTACTTC. The chain recombines TRBV28 with TRBJ2-4; 7 bases map to TRBD2. From germline, CDR1 is MDHEN and CDR2 SYDVKM. V shed 4 bases and J 0 bases; nucleotides not matched to a gene: 9. This CDR3 contains 17 residues.

This sequence joins TRBV5-1 and TRBJ2-2; TRBD1 matches at 9 bases. Germline loops: CDR1 SGHRS, CDR2 YFSETQ. This CDR3 has 17 residues. V gave up 3 bases and J gave up 5 bases; unmatched junction bases: 11. The DNA for the CDR3 is TGCGCCAGCAGCTCTACCGGGACAGGGTCATCAACCGGGGAGCTGTTTTTT. Translating gives CASSSTGTGSSTGELFF.

V usage is TRBV10-2 and J usage is TRBJ1-5, with a weak D call TRBD1 (5 bases). The CDR3 is made up of 14 amino acids. Germline lookup yields CDR1 WSHSY and CDR2 SAAADI. V was trimmed by 3 bases and J by 6 bases, leaving 12 bases between them. The CDR3 reads CASSEGDSIQPQHF. CDR3 DNA sequence: TGCGCCAGCAGTGAAGGGGATTCAATTCAGCCCCAGCATTTT.

V usage is TRBV7-8 and J usage is TRBJ2-7; D ambiguous. The V gene lost 6 bases and the J gene lost 4 bases, with 13 bases spanning the gap. The CDR3 has 13 residues. Germline V gene data show CDR1 as SGHVS and CDR2 as FQNEAQ. The CDR3 sequence: CASRPSLEYEQYF. In DNA form, the CDR3 reads TGTGCCAGCAGACCAAGCCTTGAATACGAGCAGTACTTC. Based on the CDR3 plus reference TRBV7-8 and TRBJ2-7, the full variable domain is GAGVSQSPRYKVAKRGQDVALRCDPISGHVSLFWYQQALGQGPEFLTYFQNEAQLDKSGLPSDRFFAERPEGSVSTLKIQRTQQEDSAVYLCASRPSLEYEQYFGPGTRLTVT.